A selection of T cell receptor beta chains follows, all from one sample in a study of blood T cell repertoires in COVID-19. Here immunoSEQ multiplex PCR was the method, and the copy in TCRdb shows in-frame clones only, minus some. The sample lists 30,000 to 45,000 clones, 81% occurring once. The material sequenced was peripheral blood. These receptors were collected from a human donor in a cohort sampled during active or convalescent COVID-19. The donor label of this sample is uncertain. Both conserved end residues are part of each CDR3. The D gene is left open where the match is weak. Clone size is given for some rows only: seen once, a few or many times, or a class if the clone is expanded.

TRBJ2-1,TRBD2,TRBV5-5,-,TGTGCCAGCAGCTCGGGACTAGCAACCTACAATGAGCAGTTCTTC,CASSSGLATYNEQFF
TRBJ2-5,-,TRBV15,-,TGTGCCACCAGCAGGGGGGCCCGGGGGGAGGAGACCCAGTACTTC,CATSRGARGEETQYF
TRBJ1-1,-,TRBV27,-,TGTGCCAGCAGTTTATCCAGGGTAAGGACTGAAGCTTTCTTT,CASSLSRVRTEAFF
TRBJ2-5,-,TRBV6-2/TRBV6-3,-,TGTGCCAGCAGTTACTCGTCTAGCTGGGAGACCCAGTACTTC,CASSYSSSWETQYF
TRBJ1-6,-,TRBV4-2,-,TGTGCCAGCAGCCAAGATCGAGAATCGGCAGGGTTTTCACCCCTCCACTTT,CASSQDRESAGFSPLHF
TRBJ1-1,-,TRBV25-1,once,TGTGCCAGCAGTTCTCTGGGTCTAGACACTGAAGCTTTCTTT,CASSSLGLDTEAFF
TRBJ2-3,-,TRBV6-6,-,TGTGCCAGCAGTTACTCGACGCCGCGGCGCACAGATACGCAGTATTTT,CASSYSTPRRTDTQYF
TRBJ2-2,TRBD2,TRBV5-1,-,TGCGCCAGCGGACCGGTTCTAGCGGGAGTCACCGGGGAGCTGTTTTTT,CASGPVLAGVTGELFF
TRBJ1-2,-,TRBV19,-,TGTGCCAGTAGTATAAATCAGGGATCAGGCTACACCTTC,CASSINQGSGYTF
TRBJ1-6,-,TRBV12-5,once,TGTGCTAGTGGTTTGTCCGGAGCCACGTTGAGATCACCCCTCCACTTT,CASGLSGATLRSPLHF
TRBJ2-5,TRBD2,TRBV5-1,few,TGCGCCAGCAGCTTTAGCGGGGGGGGAGAGACCCAGTACTTC,CASSFSGGGETQYF
TRBJ1-5,TRBD1,TRBV5-5,-,TGTGCCAGCAGTACCGGGACAGGGACTCAGCCCCAGCATTTT,CASSTGTGTQPQHF
TRBJ1-4,-,TRBV4-2,-,TGTGCCAGCAGCCAAGGGGGGAGGATCGGAGAAAAACTGTTTTTT,CASSQGGRIGEKLFF
TRBJ2-7,TRBD2,TRBV2,few,TGTGGGAGCGGGAGAGGGTACGAGCAGTACTTC,CGSGRGYEQYF
TRBJ2-7,TRBD2,TRBV7-8,-,TGTGCCAGCAGCTTAAGTTTCGACAGGGGACTAGCGGATCACTACGAGCAGTACTTC,CASSLSFDRGLADHYEQYF
TRBJ2-7,TRBD2,TRBV5-1,-,TGCGCCAGCAGCCCGGGGGGGACATCGCCACACGAGCAGTACTTC,CASSPGGTSPHEQYF
TRBJ2-1,-,TRBV13,few,TGTGCCAGCAGCTTTCAACGCTCCAGGGGCTATGAGCAGTTCTTC,CASSFQRSRGYEQFF
TRBJ2-1,TRBD1,TRBV9,-,TGTGCCAGCAGCGCCCTCCGACAGGGCGGTGAGCAGTTCTTC,CASSALRQGGEQFF
TRBJ2-5,-,TRBV7-2,-,TGTGCCAGCAGCTTATCCGAGGAGACCCAGTACTTC,CASSLSEETQYF
TRBJ2-6,-,TRBV7-9,-,TGTGCCAGCAGCCCCTCGGGGTCTGGGGCCAACGTCCTGACTTTC,CASSPSGSGANVLTF
TRBJ1-2,TRBD1,TRBV5-4,-,TGTGCCAGCAGCTCGGACAGGGGATATGGCTACACCTTC,CASSSDRGYGYTF
TRBJ1-1,-,TRBV2,-,TGTGCCAGCCGAGGGGAGGTTGGCGAAGCTTTCTTT,CASRGEVGEAFF
TRBJ1-3,TRBD1,TRBV7-2,-,TGTGCCAGCAGCTTCTTGACAGGGCGGATACGGAACACCATATATTTT,CASSFLTGRIRNTIYF
TRBJ2-7,-,TRBV5-1,few,TGCGCCAGCAGACGTGACAGGTACAACGAGCAGTACTTC,CASRRDRYNEQYF
TRBJ1-3,TRBD1,TRBV30,-,TGTGCCTGGATGGGACAGCGCTCTGGAAACACCATATATTTT,CAWMGQRSGNTIYF
TRBJ1-1,TRBD1,TRBV14,-,TGTGCCAGCAGCCAAGTACTGGGACAGACTGAAGCTTTCTTT,CASSQVLGQTEAFF
TRBJ1-3,-,TRBV19,-,TGTGCCAGTAGCCGCGCAGGGGCTGGAAACACCATATATTTT,CASSRAGAGNTIYF
TRBJ2-5,-,TRBV12-3/TRBV12-4,-,TGTGCCAGCAGTCCCCAGAGGCAGGAGACCCAGTACTTC,CASSPQRQETQYF
TRBJ1-3,-,TRBV6-5,-,TGTGCCTCCAAAGAGGGAAACACCATATATTTT,CASKEGNTIYF
TRBJ1-1,TRBD1,TRBV29-1,-,TGCAGCGTCGGGGACAGGGACACTGAAGCTTTCTTT,CSVGDRDTEAFF
TRBJ2-7,TRBD2,TRBV7-2,-,TGTGCCAGCAGCTTAAGGCGAGCGGGAGGGGGCGGGCAGCAGTACTTC,CASSLRRAGGGGQQYF
TRBJ1-2,-,TRBV5-6,-,TGTGCCAGCAGCTTGCTACAGGGTAACTATGGCTACACCTTC,CASSLLQGNYGYTF
TRBJ1-6,-,TRBV19,-,TGTGCCAGTAGTTCCGGGACAAGCCTCCACTTT,CASSSGTSLHF
TRBJ1-4,TRBD1,TRBV6-5,few,TGTGCCAGCAGTCTGGGACAGGAGGGGGAAAAACTGTTTTTT,CASSLGQEGEKLFF
TRBJ1-1,-,TRBV30,few,TGTGCCTGGAGTGTACGGGATAACACTGAAGCTTTCTTT,CAWSVRDNTEAFF
TRBJ1-2,TRBD1,TRBV30,few,TGTGCCTGGAGTCCCGGACAGGGGAGTGGCTACACCTTC,CAWSPGQGSGYTF
TRBJ2-7,-,TRBV18,-,TGTGCCAGCTCACCTACTAGCCGGACTTCCTACGAGCAGTACTTC,CASSPTSRTSYEQYF
TRBJ2-3,TRBD2,TRBV7-9,-,TGTGCCAGCAGCTTAGAAGTACTAGCGCGAACAGATACGCAGTATTTT,CASSLEVLARTDTQYF
TRBJ1-1,TRBD1,TRBV19,few,TGTGCCAGTAGTATAATCAGACAGGGAGCGGGGGGAGCTTTCTTT,CASSIIRQGAGGAFF
TRBJ2-7,-,TRBV6-5,once,TGTGCCAGCAGACAGGGCTACGAGCAGTACTTC,CASRQGYEQYF
TRBJ2-5,-,TRBV5-5,-,TGTGCCAGCAGCTTCGAGGAGGTCGCGACCCAGTACTTC,CASSFEEVATQYF
TRBJ2-1,-,TRBV12-3/TRBV12-4,-,TGTGCCAGCAGTTTCGGGGGGCCCAATGAGCAGTTCTTC,CASSFGGPNEQFF
TRBJ2-7,-,TRBV30,-,TGTGCCTGGGGGGGCCCACCACCGCCCTACGAGCAGTACTTC,CAWGGPPPPYEQYF
TRBJ1-4,-,TRBV4-2,-,TGTGCCAGCAGCCAAGTAACGGGGGATGCACGGAAACTGTTTTTT,CASSQVTGDARKLFF
TRBJ2-1,-,TRBV7-8,-,TGTGCCAGCAGCGATTACTCAGGGGCGAATGAGCAGTTCTTC,CASSDYSGANEQFF
TRBJ1-2,-,TRBV7-8,-,TGTGCCAGCAGCACACAGGGTGGCTATGGCTACACCTTC,CASSTQGGYGYTF
TRBJ1-2,-,TRBV5-5,-,TGTGCCAGCAGCTCGGGGGGGCGCGGCTATGGCTACACCTTC,CASSSGGRGYGYTF
TRBJ2-5,TRBD1,TRBV5-1,-,TGCGCCAGCAGCCGGACAGGGACGACCCAGTACTTC,CASSRTGTTQYF
TRBJ1-6,TRBD1,TRBV30,-,TGTGCCTGGAGTGGAAGGACAGGGGTAGGTTCACCCCTCCACTTT,CAWSGRTGVGSPLHF
TRBJ2-3,TRBD2,TRBV7-9,-,TGTGCCAGCAGCGTAACTAGCGGGATGGGGCCAGGAGCGCAGTATTTT,CASSVTSGMGPGAQYF
TRBJ2-2,TRBD1,TRBV5-1,-,TGCGCCAGCAGCTTGGAGGGGGCGACCGGGGAGCTGTTTTTT,CASSLEGATGELFF
TRBJ2-7,TRBD1,TRBV4-2,-,TGTGCCAGCAGCCAAGACGTGGGACAGGGGTCCTACGAGCAGTACTTC,CASSQDVGQGSYEQYF